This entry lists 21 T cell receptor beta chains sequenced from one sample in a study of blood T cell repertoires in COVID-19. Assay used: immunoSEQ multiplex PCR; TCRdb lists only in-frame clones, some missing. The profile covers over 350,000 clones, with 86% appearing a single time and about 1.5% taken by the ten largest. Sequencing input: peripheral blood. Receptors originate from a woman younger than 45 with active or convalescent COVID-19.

CDR3 protein: CASSFSGAYEQYF. CDR3 DNA: TGTGCCAGCAGTTTTTCGGGAGCCTACGAGCAGTACTTC. This chain links TRBV12-3 or TRBV12-4 with TRBJ2-7; weak D call: TRBD2 (6 bases). V gave up 3 bases and J gave up 2 bases, with 8 bases separating them. This CDR3 has 13 amino acids.

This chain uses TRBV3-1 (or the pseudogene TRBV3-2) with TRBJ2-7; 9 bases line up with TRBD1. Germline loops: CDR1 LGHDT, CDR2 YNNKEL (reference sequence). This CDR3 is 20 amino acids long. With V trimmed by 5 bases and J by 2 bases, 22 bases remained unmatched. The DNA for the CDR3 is TGTGCCAGCAGCGTCCGTTTGGCGAACAGGGGGCATCGGAGAACCTACGAGCAGTACTTC. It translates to CASSVRLANRGHRRTYEQYF.

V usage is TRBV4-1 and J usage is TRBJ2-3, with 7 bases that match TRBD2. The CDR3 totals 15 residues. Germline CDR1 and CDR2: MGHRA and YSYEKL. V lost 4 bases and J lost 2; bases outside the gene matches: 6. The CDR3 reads CASSRGGVHTDTQYF. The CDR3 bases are TGCGCCAGCAGCCGGGGAGGGGTACACACAGATACGCAGTATTTT.

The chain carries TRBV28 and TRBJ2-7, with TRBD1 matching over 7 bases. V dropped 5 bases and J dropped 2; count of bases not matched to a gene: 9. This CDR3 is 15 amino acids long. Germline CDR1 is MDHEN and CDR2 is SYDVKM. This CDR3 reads CASSRQGEVAYEQYF. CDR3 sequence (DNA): TGTGCCAGCAGTCGACAGGGAGAGGTCGCCTACGAGCAGTACTTC.

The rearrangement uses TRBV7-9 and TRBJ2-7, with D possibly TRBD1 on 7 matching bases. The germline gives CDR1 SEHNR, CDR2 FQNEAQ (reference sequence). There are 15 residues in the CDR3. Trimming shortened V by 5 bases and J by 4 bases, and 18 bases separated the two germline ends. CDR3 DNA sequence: TGTGCCAGCAGCCGCCAGGGGGGCGCGGTGTACGAGCAGTACTTC. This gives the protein CASSRQGGAVYEQYF. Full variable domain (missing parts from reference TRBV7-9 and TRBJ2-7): DTGVSQNPRHKITKRGQNVTFRCDPISEHNRLYWYRQTLGQGPEFLTYFQNEAQLEKSRLLSDRFSAERPKGSFSTLEIQRTEQGDSAMYLCASSRQGGAVYEQYFGPGTRLTVT.

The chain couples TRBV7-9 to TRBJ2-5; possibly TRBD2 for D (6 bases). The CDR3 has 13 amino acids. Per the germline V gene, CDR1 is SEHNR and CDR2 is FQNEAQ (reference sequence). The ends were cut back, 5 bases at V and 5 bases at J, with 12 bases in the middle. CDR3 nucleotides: TGTGCCAGCAGCGGGGGGAGCGGGGAGACCCAGTACTTC. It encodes CASSGGSGETQYF.

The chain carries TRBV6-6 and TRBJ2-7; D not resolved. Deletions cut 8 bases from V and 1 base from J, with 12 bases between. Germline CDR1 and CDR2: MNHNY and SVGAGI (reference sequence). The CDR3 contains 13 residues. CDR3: CASRLDRSYEQYF. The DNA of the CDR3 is TGTGCCAGCCGGCTAGATAGGTCCTACGAGCAGTACTTC.

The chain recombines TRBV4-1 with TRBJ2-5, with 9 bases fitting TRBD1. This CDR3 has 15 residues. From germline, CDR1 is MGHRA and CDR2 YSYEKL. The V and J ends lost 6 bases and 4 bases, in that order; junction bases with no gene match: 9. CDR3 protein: CASSHPGGQGETQYF. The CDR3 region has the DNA TGCGCCAGCAGTCATCCCGGGGGACAGGGAGAGACCCAGTACTTC.

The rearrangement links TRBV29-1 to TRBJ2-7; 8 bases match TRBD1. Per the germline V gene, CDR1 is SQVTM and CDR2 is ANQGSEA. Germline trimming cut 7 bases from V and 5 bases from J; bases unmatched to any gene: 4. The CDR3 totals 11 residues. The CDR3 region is CSAGQGDEQYF. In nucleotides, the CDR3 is TGCAGCGCCGGACAGGGTGACGAGCAGTACTTC.

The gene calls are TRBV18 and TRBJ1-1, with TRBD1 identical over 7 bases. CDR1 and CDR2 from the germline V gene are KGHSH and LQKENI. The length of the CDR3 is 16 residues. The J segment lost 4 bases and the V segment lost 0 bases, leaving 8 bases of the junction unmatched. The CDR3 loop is CASSPPASGGTTEAFF. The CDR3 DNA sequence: TGTGCCAGCTCACCACCGGCGTCAGGGGGGACCACTGAAGCTTTCTTT.

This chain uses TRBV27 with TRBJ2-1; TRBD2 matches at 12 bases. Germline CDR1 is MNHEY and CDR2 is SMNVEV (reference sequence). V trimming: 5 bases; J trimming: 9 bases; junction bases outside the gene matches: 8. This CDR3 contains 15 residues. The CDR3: CASSLLAGGPGEQFF. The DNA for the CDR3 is TGTGCCAGCAGTCTCCTAGCGGGAGGGCCCGGTGAGCAGTTCTTC.

In DNA form, the CDR3 reads TGTGCCAGCAGTTCCTTCGGCCTAGGAGAGCAGTACTTC. Its translation is CASSSFGLGEQYF. The chain links TRBV6-5 to TRBJ2-7; D not resolved. With 4 bases removed from V and 7 bases from J, the gap between germline ends came to 14 bases. Germline lookup yields CDR1 MNHEY and CDR2 SVGAGI. The CDR3 covers 13 residues.

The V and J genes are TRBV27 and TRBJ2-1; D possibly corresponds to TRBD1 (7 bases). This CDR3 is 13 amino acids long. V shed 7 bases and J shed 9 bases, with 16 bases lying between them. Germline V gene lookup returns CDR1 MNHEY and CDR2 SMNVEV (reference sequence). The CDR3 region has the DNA TGTGCCAGCACCCTGGGGACAGCGGGTGAGCAGTTCTTC. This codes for CASTLGTAGEQFF.

The DNA of the CDR3 is TGTGCCAGCAGTGCGGGGGACGGTGGATTGTCACCCCTCCACTTT. Its translation: CASSAGDGGLSPLHF. V is TRBV6-2 or TRBV6-3 and J is TRBJ1-6; perhaps TRBD1 as D (5 bases). Germline loops: CDR1 MNHEY, CDR2 SVGEGT. Between the trimmed V and J ends, which lost 5 bases and 10 bases, there was a span of 18 bases. The CDR3 sequence is 15 residues long.

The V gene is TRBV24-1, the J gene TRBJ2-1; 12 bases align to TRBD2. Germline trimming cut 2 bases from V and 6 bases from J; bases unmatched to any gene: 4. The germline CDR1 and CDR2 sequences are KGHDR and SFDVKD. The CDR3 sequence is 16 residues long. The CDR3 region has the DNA TGTGCCACCAGTGATTCCGGGACTAGCGGGCTCAATGAGCAGTTCTTC. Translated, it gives CATSDSGTSGLNEQFF.

The CDR3: CASSLAGGRWNSPLHF. For the CDR3, the DNA is TGCGCCAGCAGTCTGGCAGGGGGCAGGTGGAATTCACCCCTCCACTTT. The rearrangement uses TRBV5-1 and TRBJ1-6; 8 bases map to TRBD1. The V and J ends lost 5 bases and 7 bases, in that order; junction bases with no gene match: 11. The CDR3 spans 16 residues. Germline CDR1 SGHRS, CDR2 YFSETQ.

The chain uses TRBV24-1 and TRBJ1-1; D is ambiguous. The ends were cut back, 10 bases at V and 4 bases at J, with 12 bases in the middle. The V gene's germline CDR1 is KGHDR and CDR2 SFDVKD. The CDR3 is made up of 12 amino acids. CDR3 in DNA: TGTGCCACGAGGGTCCGGTCCACTGAAGCTTTCTTT. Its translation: CATRVRSTEAFF.

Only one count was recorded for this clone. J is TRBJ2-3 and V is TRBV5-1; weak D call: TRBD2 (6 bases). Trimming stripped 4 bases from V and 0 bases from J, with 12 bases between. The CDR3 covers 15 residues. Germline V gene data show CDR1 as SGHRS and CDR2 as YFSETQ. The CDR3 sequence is CASSPGGTSTDTQYF. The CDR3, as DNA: TGCGCCAGCAGCCCGGGCGGGACTAGCACAGATACGCAGTATTTT.

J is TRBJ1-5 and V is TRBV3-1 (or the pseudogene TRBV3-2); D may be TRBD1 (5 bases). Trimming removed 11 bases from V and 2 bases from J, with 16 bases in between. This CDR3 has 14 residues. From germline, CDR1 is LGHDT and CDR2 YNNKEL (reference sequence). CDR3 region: CAGYTGLCNQPQHF. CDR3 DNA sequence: TGTGCCGGCTACACAGGTCTTTGCAATCAGCCCCAGCATTTT.

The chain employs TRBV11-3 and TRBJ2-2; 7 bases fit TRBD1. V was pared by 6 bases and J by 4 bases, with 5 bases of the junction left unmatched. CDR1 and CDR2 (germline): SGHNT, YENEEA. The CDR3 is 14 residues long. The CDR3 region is CASRQRGLTGELFF. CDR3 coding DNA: TGTGCCAGCAGGCAGAGGGGGCTCACCGGGGAGCTGTTTTTT.

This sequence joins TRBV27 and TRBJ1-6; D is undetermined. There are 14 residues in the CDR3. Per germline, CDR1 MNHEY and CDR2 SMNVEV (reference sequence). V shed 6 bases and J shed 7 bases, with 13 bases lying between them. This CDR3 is CASSVGLPNSPLHF. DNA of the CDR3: TGTGCCAGCAGCGTTGGGCTCCCAAATTCACCCCTCCACTTT.